Below, 22 T cell receptor beta chains from the same sample are listed, as sequenced in a study of T cell clonotyping in hematopoietic cell transplantation. Repertoires were generated with immunoSEQ multiplex PCR, while TCRdb's copy carries only in-frame clones and drops some. The table has about 14,000 clones, around 84% seen once; the top ten hold around 13%. The material sequenced was PBMCs, taken 100 days after allogeneic stem cell transplant. These receptors were obtained from a male patient in his fifties who had an allogeneic stem cell transplant from an unrelated donor, so T cells may come from the graft donor. Some clones in this sample may be carry-over from other donors' samples.

In this sample, this clone turned up once. The V and J genes are TRBV5-1 and TRBJ2-1, with D tentatively TRBD2 (6 bases). CDR3 size: 14 residues. V was shortened by 0 bases and J by 6 bases, with 10 bases between the two germline ends. Germline V gives CDR1 SGHRS, CDR2 YFSETQ. The CDR3 sequence: CASSLGPGSNEQFF. For the CDR3, the DNA is TGCGCCAGCAGCTTGGGCCCCGGGAGCAATGAGCAGTTCTTC.

The V call is TRBV4-2, the J call TRBJ2-1; D is uncertain. The CDR3 sequence is 14 residues long. Germline V gene data show CDR1 as LGHNA and CDR2 as YNFKEQ. The ends were cut back, 0 bases at V and 9 bases at J, with 12 bases in the middle. The CDR3 DNA sequence: TGTGCCAGCAGCCAAGAGCGGACGCGAAGTGAGCAGTTCTTC. This translates into CASSQERTRSEQFF.

The chain uses TRBV19 and TRBJ2-6, with a tentative D call TRBD1 (6 bases). The CDR3 contains 15 residues. Germline values: CDR1 LNHDA, CDR2 SQIVND (reference sequence). V was cut by 7 bases and J by 2 bases, with 12 bases left in between. The CDR3 spells CASMGYRAGANVLTF. DNA of the CDR3: TGTGCCAGTATGGGCTACAGGGCTGGGGCCAACGTCCTGACTTTC.

The chain employs TRBV7-2 and TRBJ2-2; the match to TRBD2 covers 7 bases. Germline V gene sequence: CDR1 SGHTA, CDR2 FQGNSA. V trimming: 5 bases; J trimming: 8 bases; junction bases outside the gene matches: 2. This CDR3 is built from 12 residues. The CDR3 nucleotides read TGTGCCAGCAGCGGGAGGGTAGGGGAGCTGTTTTTT. Its protein is CASSGRVGELFF.

The genes are TRBV28 and TRBJ2-7, with 9 bases matching TRBD1. The CDR3 covers 15 residues. V lost 6 bases to trimming and J lost 1 base; unmatched junction nucleotides: 7. CDR1 and CDR2 (germline): MDHEN, SYDVKM. The DNA for the CDR3 is TGTGCCAGCAGCGCCCGCGGGACAGGGTCCTACGAGCAGTACTTC. This codes for CASSARGTGSYEQYF.

The gene calls are TRBV28 and TRBJ1-2, with 7 positions matching TRBD1. This CDR3 is built from 15 residues. CDR1 is MDHEN, CDR2 SYDVKM, per germline. V dropped 5 bases and J dropped 4; count of bases not matched to a gene: 10. CDR3 sequence reads: CASSTPGQPLYGYTF. CDR3 DNA: TGTGCCAGCAGTACCCCGGGACAGCCCCTCTATGGCTACACCTTC.

The chain recombines TRBV7-2 with TRBJ2-1; TRBD2 might be the D (6 bases). CDR3 length equals 13 residues. The V end was cut by 5 bases, the J end by 8 bases, with 13 bases between. CDR1 is SGHTA and CDR2 is FQGNSA in the germline V gene. The DNA for the CDR3 is TGTGCCAGCAGCCGGGACTGGGGGGATGAGCAGTTCTTC. This codes for CASSRDWGDEQFF.

The chain links TRBV6-1 to TRBJ1-4; D is unresolved. CDR3 length equals 13 residues. Germline assignment: CDR1 MNHNS and CDR2 SASEGT. V was trimmed by 7 bases and J by 4 bases, leaving 10 bases between them. This CDR3 is CASNLDVNEKLFF. For the CDR3, the DNA is TGTGCCAGCAACCTAGACGTTAATGAAAAACTGTTTTTT.

The rearrangement uses TRBV13 and TRBJ2-7; either TRBD1 or TRBD2 may supply D (7 bases each). Germline assignment: CDR1 PRHDT and CDR2 FYEKMQ (reference sequence). The V gene lost 8 bases and the J gene lost 6 bases, with 23 bases spanning the gap. This CDR3 is 15 amino acids long. The CDR3 loop reads CASALDRRGLAEQYF. The CDR3 DNA is TGTGCCAGCGCCCTGGACAGGCGGGGGTTGGCCGAGCAGTACTTC.

The chain links TRBV2 to TRBJ1-1, with TRBD1 as a possible D gene (5 bases). The V gene lost 1 base and the J gene lost 5 bases, with 11 bases spanning the gap. The CDR3 has 14 amino acids. Germline CDR1 reads SNHLY; CDR2 reads FYNNEI. The CDR3 region is CASSEVGRRTEAFF. The DNA for the CDR3 is TGTGCCAGCAGTGAAGTGGGGCGCCGGACTGAAGCTTTCTTT.

The V and J genes are TRBV7-2 and TRBJ1-4, with 7 bases matching TRBD1. Germline V gene sequence: CDR1 SGHTA, CDR2 FQGNSA. The CDR3 loop spans 14 amino acids. V trimming: 5 bases; J trimming: 5 bases; junction bases outside the gene matches: 5. For the CDR3, the DNA is TGTGCCAGCAGCGATGGGACAGCAAATGAAAAACTGTTTTTT. Its translation is CASSDGTANEKLFF.

The chain links TRBV2 to TRBJ2-3, with D hard to call. The CDR3 length is 16 residues. CDR1 is SNHLY and CDR2 is FYNNEI in the germline V gene. The ends were cut back, 3 bases at V and 6 bases at J, with 19 bases in the middle. CDR3 loop: CASSEVQRLDVDTQYF. The DNA of the CDR3 is TGTGCCAGCAGTGAGGTCCAGCGTCTAGATGTGGATACGCAGTATTTT.

This clone was recorded only once. The CDR3, as DNA: TGCAGCGTTGAAGAGTTCTTTGGGGCCAACGTCCTGACTTTC. Translated: CSVEEFFGANVLTF. V and J are TRBV29-1 and TRBJ2-6; no reliable D call. Germline CDR1 SQVTM, CDR2 ANQGSEA. This CDR3 is 14 amino acids long. The V end lost 0 bases, the J end lost 3 bases, and 6 bases lay between the germline ends.

V is TRBV11-2 and J is TRBJ1-5, with no clear D. The CDR3 totals 13 residues. CDR1 is SGHAT and CDR2 is FQNNGV in the germline V gene. Trimming removed 4 bases from V and 3 bases from J, with 7 bases in between. CDR3 coding DNA: TGTGCCAGCAGCTCAGACATCAATCAGCCCCAGCATTTT. Protein: CASSSDINQPQHF.

The V call is TRBV2, the J call TRBJ1-1; D is perhaps TRBD1 (6 bases). Trimming shortened V by 8 bases and J by 3 bases, and 22 bases separated the two germline ends. This CDR3 contains 16 residues. The germline V gene encodes CDR1 SNHLY and CDR2 FYNNEI. The CDR3 reads CASSKRGGAEDTEAFF. The DNA for the CDR3 is TGTGCCAGCTCTAAAAGAGGGGGGGCGGAGGACACTGAAGCTTTCTTT. Drawing the rest from reference TRBV2 and TRBJ1-1, the complete variable domain is EPEVTQTPSHQVTQMGQEVILRCVPISNHLYFYWYRQILGQKVEFLVSFYNNEISEKSEIFDDQFSVERPDGSNFTLKIRSTKLEDSAMYFCASSKRGGAEDTEAFFGQGTRLTVV.

The rearrangement joins TRBV7-3 to TRBJ2-3; possible D gene TRBD2, 6 bases. The CDR3 loop spans 16 amino acids. V lost 4 bases to trimming and J lost 2 bases, with 16 bases between them. Looked up from germline, CDR1 is SGHTA and CDR2 is FQGTGA. CDR3 nucleotide sequence: TGTGCCAGCAGCTCAAATGGAGGGAGAAACACAGATACGCAGTATTTT. Protein product: CASSSNGGRNTDTQYF.

The chain carries TRBV19 and TRBJ2-5; D is possibly TRBD2 (6 bases). The CDR3 loop spans 12 amino acids. Trimming shortened V by 10 bases and J by 4 bases, and 13 bases separated the two germline ends. CDR1 is LNHDA, CDR2 SQIVND, per germline (reference sequence). CDR3 nucleotides: TGTGCCATTGGGACTCCCGGAGAGACCCAGTACTTC. It codes for CAIGTPGETQYF. The variable domain in full, completed from reference TRBV19 and TRBJ2-5, reads DGGITQSPKYLFRKEGQNVTLSCEQNLNHDAMYWYRQDPGQGLRLIYYSQIVNDFQKGDIAEGYSVSREKKESFPLTVTSAQKNPTAFYLCAIGTPGETQYFGPGTRLLVL.

V is TRBV5-4 and J is TRBJ2-3; 8 bases are a match to TRBD2. The CDR3 totals 16 residues. Per germline, CDR1 SGHNT and CDR2 YYREEE (reference sequence). Trimming took 4 bases from V and 3 from J; bases not matched to a gene: 10. The CDR3 sequence: CASSPGGTRGTDTQYF. The CDR3 nucleotides are TGTGCCAGCAGCCCGGGGGGGACTAGAGGTACAGATACGCAGTATTTT.

The chain combines TRBV5-6 with TRBJ2-1, with TRBD2 identical over 7 bases. V lost 2 bases and J lost 7; bases outside the gene matches: 3. Germline loops: CDR1 SGHDT, CDR2 YYEEEE. The length of the CDR3 is 13 residues. DNA of the CDR3: TGTGCCAGCAGCTTAGAACTAGCGAATGAGCAGTTCTTC. Its protein is CASSLELANEQFF. The full variable domain, its missing parts supplied by reference TRBV5-6 and TRBJ2-1, is DAGVTQSPTHLIKTRGQQVTLRCSPKSGHDTVSWYQQALGQGPQFIFQYYEEEERQRGNFPDRFSGHQFPNYSSELNVNALLLGDSALYLCASSLELANEQFFGPGTRLTVL.

This clone came up once. The chain joins TRBV9 to TRBJ1-4; 7 bases are shared with TRBD1. V was clipped by 1 base and J by 8 bases; unmatched bases: 8. The length of the CDR3 is 15 residues. Germline V gene data show CDR1 as SGDLS and CDR2 as YYNGEE. The CDR3: CASSVTGTDGEKLFF. In DNA form, the CDR3 reads TGTGCCAGCAGCGTAACCGGGACAGACGGCGAAAAACTGTTTTTT.

The rearrangement links TRBV6-5 to TRBJ1-6; 9 bases line up with TRBD1. V trimming: 6 bases; J trimming: 9 bases; junction bases outside the gene matches: 6. The CDR3 totals 14 residues. Looked up from germline, CDR1 is MNHEY and CDR2 is SVGAGI. The DNA of the CDR3 is TGTGCCAGCAGACCCGGGACAGGGCTTTCACCCCTCCACTTT. Protein: CASRPGTGLSPLHF.

The rearrangement uses TRBV5-4 and TRBJ1-1, with D maybe TRBD1 (6 bases). CDR1 SGHNT and CDR2 YYREEE come from the germline V gene (reference sequence). Trimming removed 4 bases from V and 4 bases from J, with 17 bases in between. The CDR3 contains 15 residues. The CDR3 nucleotides read TGTGCCAGCAGCCCGGCGGGGGCGATATCCACTGAAGCTTTCTTT. It codes for CASSPAGAISTEAFF.